These 17 T cell receptor beta chains were all obtained from the same sample, sequenced in a study of T cell repertoires in MIS-A myocarditis. Assay: immunoSEQ multiplex PCR; the TCRdb copy retains only in-frame clones and omits some. The sample has roughly 14,000 clones, about 67% seen once. The material sequenced was left ventricle heart tissue obtained at autopsy. The receptor source for this set is a man aged 18-30 years with fulminant myocarditis from multisystem inflammatory syndrome in adults (MIS-A) after COVID-19.

The chain couples TRBV5-4 to TRBJ1-1; D is undetermined. V lost 3 bases to trimming and J lost 1 base, with 7 bases between them. Germline CDR1 SGHNT, CDR2 YYREEE (reference sequence). This CDR3 has 13 residues. DNA of the CDR3: TGTGCCAGCAGCTCCCTCGGGAACACTGAAGCTTTCTTT. Its translation: CASSSLGNTEAFF. Together with reference TRBV5-4 and TRBJ1-1, the CDR3 gives the full variable domain: ETGVTQSPTHLIKTRGQQVTLRCSSQSGHNTVSWYQQALGQGPQFIFQYYREEENGRGNFPPRFSGLQFPNYSSELNVNALELDDSALYLCASSSLGNTEAFFGQGTRLTVV.

The chain has TRBV4-2 and TRBJ2-3, with TRBD1 as a possible D gene (5 bases). The CDR3 consists of 16 residues. Germline CDR1 LGHNA, CDR2 YNFKEQ. Trimming removed 4 bases from V and 5 bases from J, with 19 bases in between. The CDR3 spells CASSLRGKTAEDTQYF. CDR3 in DNA: TGTGCCAGCAGCCTAAGGGGAAAGACGGCGGAAGATACGCAGTATTTT.

This chain links TRBV7-9 with TRBJ2-2; no reliable D call. This CDR3 is 16 amino acids long. V lost 2 bases and J lost 2, with 12 bases in between. Looked up from germline, CDR1 is SEHNR and CDR2 is FQNEAQ (reference sequence). In nucleotides, the CDR3 is TGTGCCAGCAGCTTATGGGCAGGACCCAACACCGGGGAGCTGTTTTTT. Protein sequence: CASSLWAGPNTGELFF.

The gene calls are TRBV28 and TRBJ1-2; D ambiguous. The germline gives CDR1 MDHEN, CDR2 SYDVKM. The V end lost 3 bases, the J end lost 8 bases, and 16 bases lay between the germline ends. CDR3 size: 14 residues. CDR3 residues: CASSFLGNTGGYTF. The CDR3 DNA reads as TGTGCCAGCAGTTTTCTGGGCAATACGGGAGGCTACACCTTC.

The chain is built from TRBV28 and TRBJ1-1, with D unresolved. V dropped 2 bases and J dropped 2 bases, with 15 bases sitting between them. This CDR3 is 16 amino acids long. Germline CDR1 reads MDHEN; CDR2 reads SYDVKM. The CDR3 is CASSLKVERPNTEAFF. DNA of the CDR3: TGTGCCAGCAGTTTAAAGGTGGAACGACCAAACACTGAAGCTTTCTTT.

The rearrangement joins TRBV19 to TRBJ1-2, with D possibly TRBD1 on 5 matching bases. Germline assignment: CDR1 LNHDA and CDR2 SQIVND (reference sequence). V shed 7 bases and J shed 2 bases, with 17 bases lying between them. This CDR3 has 15 residues. The DNA of the CDR3 is TGTGCCAGTAATTTGTGGGGTCGGACAAACTATGGCTACACCTTC. It is translated as CASNLWGRTNYGYTF.

V usage is TRBV5-1 and J usage is TRBJ2-3, with TRBD1 as a possible D gene (5 bases). V was shortened by 4 bases and J by 2 bases, with 11 bases between the two germline ends. Germline lookup yields CDR1 SGHRS and CDR2 YFSETQ. The CDR3 loop spans 14 amino acids. CDR3 DNA sequence: TGCGCCAGCAGCCCCCAGGGATTCACAGATACGCAGTATTTT. Translation: CASSPQGFTDTQYF. The variable domain in full, with the rest retrieved from reference TRBV5-1 and TRBJ2-3, is KAGVTQTPRYLIKTRGQQVTLSCSPISGHRSVSWYQQTPGQGLQFLFEYFSETQRNKGNFPGRFSGRQFSNSRSEMNVSTLELGDSALYLCASSPQGFTDTQYFGPGTRLTVL.

The chain is built from TRBV30 and TRBJ2-5; no reliable D call. This CDR3 region has 13 residues. Germline values: CDR1 GTSNPN, CDR2 SVGIG (reference sequence). V lost 0 bases, J lost 5 bases, and 10 bases lay in between. In DNA form, the CDR3 reads TGTGCCTGGAGTGTTAGGCTTGCGGAGACCCAGTACTTC. Its translation: CAWSVRLAETQYF. Full variable domain (remainder filled in from reference TRBV30 and TRBJ2-5): SQTIHQWPATLVQPVGSPLSLECTVEGTSNPNLYWYRQAAGRGLQLLFYSVGIGQISSEVPQNLSASRPQDRQFILSSKKLLLSDSGFYLCAWSVRLAETQYFGPGTRLLVL.

J is TRBJ1-4 and V is TRBV6-5; D remains unclear. V lost 6 bases and J lost 0, with 11 bases in between. The CDR3 has 15 residues. CDR1 is MNHEY, CDR2 SVGAGI, per germline. In DNA form, the CDR3 reads TGTGCCAGCAGGGGAGTTATAGCAACTAATGAAAAACTGTTTTTT. Protein sequence: CASRGVIATNEKLFF.

This chain joins TRBV19 and TRBJ1-1; no clear D. This CDR3 contains 15 residues. Germline loops: CDR1 LNHDA, CDR2 SQIVND (reference sequence). The ends were cut back, 0 bases at V and 0 bases at J, with 8 bases in the middle. CDR3 sequence (DNA): TGTGCCAGTAGTATAGATGGCAGCATGAACACTGAAGCTTTCTTT. It encodes CASSIDGSMNTEAFF.

V and J are TRBV11-3 and TRBJ2-2, with D possibly called TRBD1 or TRBD2 (5 bases each). V lost 5 bases, J lost 3 bases, and 10 bases lay in between. This CDR3 is 14 amino acids long. Per germline, CDR1 SGHNT and CDR2 YENEEA. CDR3 DNA sequence: TGTGCCAGCAGCAGGGACCAATACACCGGGGAGCTGTTTTTT. Encoded protein: CASSRDQYTGELFF.

This chain uses TRBV9 with TRBJ2-1; a possible D gene is TRBD2 (5 bases). The CDR3 is 13 amino acids. The V end lost 0 bases, the J end lost 4 bases, and 5 bases lay between the germline ends. Germline CDR1 is SGDLS and CDR2 is YYNGEE. In DNA form, the CDR3 reads TGTGCCAGCAGCGTAGCGGGGTACAATGAGCAGTTCTTC. It yields the protein CASSVAGYNEQFF. Based on the CDR3 plus reference TRBV9 and TRBJ2-1, the full variable domain is DSGVTQTPKHLITATGQRVTLRCSPRSGDLSVYWYQQSLDQGLQFLIQYYNGEERAKGNILERFSAQQFPDLHSELNLSSLELGDSALYFCASSVAGYNEQFFGPGTRLTVL.

This clone was seen only once. The chain carries TRBV3-1 (or the pseudogene TRBV3-2) and TRBJ1-2; D perhaps matches TRBD1 (6 bases). Deletions cut 3 bases from V and 6 bases from J, with 17 bases between. Germline V lookup: CDR1 LGHDT, CDR2 YNNKEL (reference sequence). The length of the CDR3 is 15 residues. CDR3 DNA: TGTGCCAGCAGCCAGTTTTTTACAGGGTACGATGGCTACACCTTC. Its protein is CASSQFFTGYDGYTF.

The chain is built from TRBV27 and TRBJ1-5; D is unclear. The CDR3 is made up of 14 amino acids. Trimming stripped 8 bases from V and 0 bases from J, with 11 bases between. Germline CDR1 and CDR2: MNHEY and SMNVEV (reference sequence). DNA of the CDR3: TGTGCCAGCGGGAGAGGATATAGCAATCAGCCCCAGCATTTT. Translating it yields CASGRGYSNQPQHF.

V and J are TRBV30 and TRBJ2-4, with unresolved D. The CDR3 is 15 residues long. Trimming left V 5 bases short and J 1 base short, with 15 bases between. CDR1 GTSNPN and CDR2 SVGIG come from the germline V gene (reference sequence). The CDR3 here is CAWSRRTWAKNIQYF. CDR3 nucleotides: TGTGCCTGGTCTCGAAGGACCTGGGCCAAAAACATTCAGTACTTC.

The V call is TRBV7-2, the J call TRBJ2-3, with 11 bases fitting TRBD2. V gave up 5 bases and J gave up 2 bases; unmatched junction bases: 3. This CDR3 is built from 15 residues. Germline loops: CDR1 SGHTA, CDR2 FQGNSA. The CDR3 DNA follows: TGTGCCAGCAGCCCTAGCGGGGGGCCCACAGATACGCAGTATTTT. It specifies CASSPSGGPTDTQYF.

This clone showed up just once. This chain joins TRBV6-5 and TRBJ1-1, with D unresolved. The CDR3 is 13 residues long. V dropped 11 bases and J dropped 1 base, with 14 bases sitting between them. CDR1 and CDR2 from the germline V gene are MNHEY and SVGAGI. In DNA, the CDR3 is TGTGCCGCGGGCGTGCAGCCGAACACTGAAGCTTTCTTT. Translated, it gives CAAGVQPNTEAFF.